This T cell receptor beta chain was sequenced during a study of OX40 agonist ivuxolimab in advanced cancers. Overall study: Patients were roughly 81% male with ages roughly 20 to 90, mean about 65. A history of anti-PD-1, anti-PD-L1 or anti-CTLA-4 therapy was acceptable, and approximately 39% had some. One hepatocellular carcinoma and two cutaneous melanoma patients partially responded.

Autoimmune disease history or systemic immunosuppression excluded patients. Looked up from germline, CDR1 is SGHRS and CDR2 is YFSETQ. The CDR3 is 15 amino acids. Trimming took 4 bases from V and 0 from J, leaving 10 bases between them. The assay was immunoSEQ multiplex PCR, and TCRdb's table has in-frame clones only and misses some. This table holds 70,000 or so clones, around 84% found once. The chain uses TRBV5-1 and TRBJ2-2, with TRBD1 as a possible D gene (6 bases). The clonotype originates from an adult with an advanced solid tumor such as melanoma, head and neck, liver or kidney cancer. The sample in question was CD4+ or CD8+ T cells sorted from blood, obtained in a trial of the OX40 agonist ivuxolimab. This CDR3 is CASSLTGSNTGELFF. Written as DNA, the CDR3 is TGCGCCAGCAGCCTGACAGGTTCGAACACCGGGGAGCTGTTTTTT.